This T cell receptor beta chain comes out of a study of graft-versus-host responses after intestinal transplantation. In the study overall: Each of the recipients got a multivisceral, liver-intestinal, or isolated intestinal transplant. The whole recipient group had anti-thymocyte globulin induction followed by tacrolimus and steroids for two to three years. Study-wide findings and caveats: In recipient marrow, GvH clones were found, and some appeared first in ileum or blood. Declining HvG levels early post-transplant were linked to peak circulating GvH clone levels.

Intraepithelial plus lamina propria lymphocytes were released by processing graft tissue. CDR1 is MNHEY and CDR2 is SMNVEV in the germline V gene (reference sequence). The CDR3 runs to 17 residues. V trimming: 2 bases; J trimming: 5 bases; junction bases outside the gene matches: 14. Assay used: immunoSEQ multiplex PCR; TCRdb lists only in-frame clones, some missing. Here the sample spans 9,500 to 12,000 clones, approximately 76% being singletons. To note about this clone: Its specificity is not known.

The sample consisted of ileum tissue, taken 23 days after intestinal transplant. The receptor comes from a human patient who received an intestinal transplant, so some T cells may come from the graft donor. This chain connects TRBV27 to TRBJ2-5, with 7 positions matching TRBD2. The CDR3 region has the DNA TGTGCCAGCAGTTTACGGGCTAGCGGAAAATGGCGGGAGACCCAGTACTTC. Translated: CASSLRASGKWRETQYF.